This TCR beta chain was captured by sequencing in a study of T-cell reconstitution after alpha-beta-depleted transplantation in children. General study points: Where alpha-beta T cells came from about two months after transplant was reportedly several hundred expanded graft clones. Some patients' high day-60 TCRbeta diversity was traced to surviving recipient T cells and thymic progenitors. After one year, T-cell counts and TCRbeta diversity mostly came from new T cells.

As it was prepared, the TCRbeta library received unique molecular identifiers. MiXCR, applied by TCRdb to the PCR reads, yields one record per CDR3 protein. The sample holds 250,000 or so distinct CDR3 sequences, 20% to 30% seen once. The ends were cut back, 1 base at V and 5 bases at J, with 9 bases in the middle. CDR1 is SEHNR and CDR2 is FQNEAQ in the germline V gene (reference sequence). CDR3 size: 13 residues. Worth noting for this clonotype: Its matching antigen is unknown.

V gene TRBV7-9 combines with J gene TRBJ2-7, with D possibly being TRBD1 (6 bases). Sequencing used PBMCs, mostly from graft donor cells, obtained 360 days after TCRalphabeta/CD19-depleted stem cell transplant. This clonotype was sampled from a female patient between 2 and 15 years old who had a stem cell transplant for congenital amegakaryocytic thrombocytopenia, so the T cells may come from the graft donor. The CDR3 DNA reads TGTGCCAGCAGCTTAGTACAGGGCCACGAGCAGTACTTC. Protein sequence: CASSLVQGHEQYF.